Following are 21 T cell receptor beta chains from one sample sequenced in a study of post-analysis software for immune sequencing data. Sequencing libraries made from TCR beta cDNA carried unique molecular identifiers. TCRdb called the PCR reads again in MiXCR, with one record for every CDR3 protein. The sample lists 550,000 to 700,000 distinct CDR3 sequences; roughly 45% were seen once. Study-wide results and caveats: Controls had lower frequencies than patients of four or five TRBV segments, which included TRBV5-6, TRBV5-1 and TRBV20-1.

The antigens these receptors bind are not known. The sequenced sample was blood. Source of these receptors: a girl under 18 with multiple sclerosis.

The chain couples TRBV7-9 to TRBJ1-4, with D perhaps matching TRBD1 (6 bases). The CDR3 consists of 14 residues. Germline assignment: CDR1 SEHNR and CDR2 FQNEAQ (reference sequence). Trimming took off 5 bases at V and 3 bases at J, with 10 bases between the two ends. The CDR3 coding sequence is TGTGCCAGCAGCCTGGACAGATCTAATGAAAAACTGTTTTTT. It codes for CASSLDRSNEKLFF.

The CDR3: CASSFRLAGGGDTQYF. The CDR3 coding sequence is TGTGCCAGCAGTTTCCGACTAGCGGGAGGCGGAGATACGCAGTATTTT. This chain joins TRBV12-3 or TRBV12-4 and TRBJ2-3; 13 bases are a match to TRBD2. The CDR3 covers 16 residues. With V trimmed by 3 bases and J by 5 bases, 5 bases remained unmatched.

The V and J genes are TRBV28 and TRBJ2-7; unclear D gene. The CDR3 consists of 13 residues. CDR1 is MDHEN, CDR2 SYDVKM, per germline. V was clipped by 10 bases and J by 2 bases, with 15 bases between them. CDR3 bases: TGTGCCACCGTCTCGGGCAGAGCCTACGAGCAGTACTTC. Its protein product is CATVSGRAYEQYF.

Written as DNA, the CDR3 is TGTGCCAGCACCCCGAGAGGGGGCACAGATACGCAGTATTTT. Translating gives CASTPRGGTDTQYF. J is TRBJ2-3 and V is TRBV2; D is possibly TRBD1 or TRBD2 (5 bases each). This CDR3 comprises 14 residues. V lost 7 bases and J lost 1, with 12 bases in between. Germline assignment: CDR1 SNHLY and CDR2 FYNNEI.

The V and J genes are TRBV5-1 and TRBJ2-2; TRBD2 is a possible D gene (6 bases). In germline, CDR1 is SGHRS, CDR2 YFSETQ. This CDR3 has 15 amino acids. The germline V and J ends were trimmed by 5 bases and 4 bases, with 15 bases remaining between them. CDR3 nucleotide sequence: TGCGCCAGCAGGATTAGCGGAGCCTCCACCGGGGAGCTGTTTTTT. Its protein product is CASRISGASTGELFF.

This clonotype was observed many times. CDR3 bases: TGTGCCAGCAGTTTATCTGGGCGCAATGAGCAGTTCTTC. Translated, it gives CASSLSGRNEQFF. The V call is TRBV12-3 or TRBV12-4, the J call TRBJ2-1, with no clear D. The V end was cut by 2 bases, the J end by 6 bases, with 8 bases between. The CDR3 runs 13 residues.

This clonotype was detected a few times. The CDR3: CASSARTGGGYTF. In DNA, the CDR3 is TGTGCCAGCAGCGCCCGGACAGGGGGTGGCTACACCTTC. This sequence joins TRBV11-2 and TRBJ1-2; 10 positions match TRBD1. V lost 5 bases and J lost 7; bases outside the gene matches: 4. This CDR3 is 13 amino acids long. From germline, CDR1 is SGHAT and CDR2 FQNNGV.

The chain is built from TRBV5-1 and TRBJ2-4; 9 positions match TRBD2. The junction had 12 bases not matched to a gene; V was cut back by 4 bases and J by 13 bases. Looked up from germline, CDR1 is SGHRS and CDR2 is YFSETQ. The CDR3 consists of 14 residues. CDR3 amino acids: CASSAVAGVREQYF. Written as DNA, the CDR3 is TGCGCCAGCAGCGCCGTAGCGGGAGTTCGGGAGCAGTACTTC.

Details on this clonotype: A much larger clone lies one base from this, so it may be a read error. V and J are TRBV5-1 and TRBJ1-2, with no clear D. Trimming pared 4 bases from V and 3 bases from J, leaving 13 bases between. The CDR3 runs 14 residues. The V gene's germline CDR1 is SGHRS and CDR2 YFSETQ. In DNA form, the CDR3 reads TGCGCCAGCAGCGGATACTTGGCCGACTATGGCTACACCTTC. Protein product: CASSGYLADYGYTF.

This clonotype has more than one count but fewer than ten. The rearrangement links TRBV29-1 to TRBJ1-1; 7 nucleotides align to TRBD1. CDR1 and CDR2 (germline): SQVTM, ANQGSEA. This CDR3 is 13 amino acids long. After removal of 4 bases from V and 10 bases from J, the junction contained 12 bases not matched to a gene. The CDR3 nucleotides read TGCAGCGTTGTATTGGGAGGGGGCGGTGGAGCTTTCTTT. Protein sequence: CSVVLGGGGGAFF.

This chain links TRBV29-1 with TRBJ1-1; 8 positions match TRBD1. This CDR3 contains 12 residues. Germline CDR1 and CDR2: SQVTM and ANQGSEA. With V trimmed by 6 bases and J by 2 bases, 2 bases remained unmatched. CDR3 nucleotides: TGCAGCGTGGACAGGGTCAACACTGAAGCTTTCTTT. Residues: CSVDRVNTEAFF.

This clonotype was seen more than once but under ten times. This chain links TRBV29-1 with TRBJ2-1, with D uncertain. CDR1 and CDR2 (germline): SQVTM, ANQGSEA. This CDR3 comprises 14 residues. Trimming stripped 7 bases from V and 2 bases from J, with 15 bases between. CDR3 coding DNA: TGCAGCGCCGAACGCAGGAGCCCCTACAATGAGCAGTTCTTC. It encodes CSAERRSPYNEQFF.

The chain has TRBV25-1 and TRBJ2-1, with D perhaps matching TRBD1 or TRBD2 (6 bases each). V dropped 8 bases and J dropped 6 bases, with 17 bases sitting between them. The CDR3 length is 14 residues. Germline V lookup: CDR1 MGHDK, CDR2 SYGVNS. CDR3 loop: CASSPGWGANEQFF. DNA for the CDR3: TGTGCCAGCTCCCCTGGGTGGGGGGCCAATGAGCAGTTCTTC.

This clonotype appeared once. The rearrangement joins TRBV7-9 to TRBJ2-6, with D possibly TRBD1 on 6 matching bases. V gave up 2 bases and J gave up 4 bases, with 15 bases separating them. In germline, CDR1 is SEHNR, CDR2 FQNEAQ (reference sequence). The CDR3 contains 17 residues. The CDR3 coding sequence is TGTGCCAGCAGCTTAAGTAGTCTGGGGGCCGGGGCCAACGTCCTGACTTTC. Translating it yields CASSLSSLGAGANVLTF.

A remark on this clonotype: A much larger clone is a single base away; this may be a read error. The CDR3 ends on some other residue instead of the conserved phenylalanine or tryptophan, so this is likely a read error. This rearrangement joins TRBV15 to TRBJ2-6; tentative D call: TRBD1 (5 bases). Germline V gene data show CDR1 as LNHNV and CDR2 as YYDKDF (reference sequence). CDR3 length: 16 amino acids. V gave up 3 bases and J gave up 0 bases, with 9 bases separating them. CDR3 in amino acids: CATSSDSSSGANVLTC. As DNA, the CDR3 is TGTGCCACCAGCAGCGACAGCAGCTCTGGGGCCAACGTCCTGACTTGC.

This clonotype was seen just once. The V and J genes are TRBV7-2 and TRBJ1-6, with D perhaps TRBD1 (5 bases). The CDR3 runs to 14 residues. Trimming removed 5 bases at V and 10 bases at J, with 15 bases between. The germline gives CDR1 SGHTA, CDR2 FQGNSA. CDR3 amino acids: CASSRPGGGSPLHF. For the CDR3, the DNA is TGTGCCAGCAGCCGCCCCGGGGGAGGATCACCCCTCCACTTT.

The chain uses TRBV27 and TRBJ1-1, with 9 bases matching TRBD1. The germline CDR1 and CDR2 sequences are MNHEY and SMNVEV (reference sequence). The junction had 7 bases not matched to a gene; V was cut back by 3 bases and J by 11 bases. The CDR3 has 13 residues. For the CDR3, the DNA is TGTGCCAGCAGTTTCACAGGGGGCGGGGAGGCTTTCTTT. It yields the protein CASSFTGGGEAFF.

V gene TRBV5-1 combines with J gene TRBJ1-4, with 7 bases lining up with TRBD1. V trimming: 4 bases; J trimming: 0 bases; junction bases outside the gene matches: 6. The germline V gene encodes CDR1 SGHRS and CDR2 YFSETQ. This CDR3 is 16 amino acids long. The CDR3 DNA reads TGCGCCAGCAGCACCCGGGACAGTGCAACTAATGAAAAACTGTTTTTT. This sequence encodes CASSTRDSATNEKLFF.

This chain links TRBV20-1 with TRBJ1-6; D is possibly TRBD1 (5 bases). The germline CDR1 and CDR2 sequences are DFQATT and SNEGSKA (reference sequence). Trimming took off 8 bases at V and 0 bases at J, with 17 bases between the two ends. The CDR3 sequence is 16 residues long. The CDR3 reads CSISRDLSSYNSPLHF. The CDR3 DNA is TGCAGTATATCCCGGGACTTGAGCTCCTATAATTCACCCCTCCACTTT.

V usage is TRBV25-1 and J usage is TRBJ2-2; 12 bases map to TRBD2. After removal of 6 bases from V and 7 bases from J, the junction contained 18 bases not matched to a gene. CDR3 length: 19 amino acids. Germline-derived CDR1 and CDR2 are MGHDK and SYGVNS. CDR3 DNA sequence: TGTGCCAGCAGCGACCCAGGGGCTAGCGGGAGGGCCATTAACGGGGAGCTGTTTTTT. Its protein is CASSDPGASGRAINGELFF.

This clonotype was seen more than once but under ten times. This rearrangement joins TRBV24-1 to TRBJ1-2; no clear D gene. The CDR3 length is 13 residues. Germline assignment: CDR1 KGHDR and CDR2 SFDVKD. The V end lost 3 bases, the J end lost 7 bases, and 11 bases lay between the germline ends. The CDR3 region has the DNA TGTGCCACCAGTGATCAGACCGGGAGTGGCTACACCTTC. Amino acids: CATSDQTGSGYTF.